This T cell receptor beta chain originates from a study of early T cells in non-severe SARS-CoV-2 infection (dated by TCRdb to the early 2020s). Background on the whole study: TCR sequencing used bulk RNA from unsorted whole blood, so alpha and beta chains could not be paired. Broad study findings and their caveats: VDJdb matching was skewed toward anti-spike CD8 responses and likely underestimated virus-specific expansions, missing private and CD4 specificities.

Its CDR3 holds 11 amino acids, cysteine through phenylalanine. Only the CDR3 DNA is retained, 33 bases long and in frame from the first base. The study was a case-control design nested within a healthcare worker cohort in London, UK, with weekly nasopharyngeal swab PCR tests and blood sampling. Between 23 and 31 March 2020, the week of the UK lockdown, healthcare workers were enrolled and then followed up weekly for as long as 16 weeks. Libraries were made using 5' RACE. The sample was run on a NextSeq 500. In the TCR library protocol, unique molecular identifiers were attached to individual cDNA molecules to correct for PCR bias and sequencing error. Sequencing covered both TCR alpha and beta chains, and within each sample the abundances of alpha and beta sequences were tightly co-correlated. For the original study's pipeline: Decombinator V4 was used to perform V gene, J gene and CDR3 annotation of TCR sequences. Expanded TCRs were defined as changing significantly between any two time points under a Poisson model with p below 0.0001. TCR abundances were normalised to the total number of TCRs sequenced per sample and expressed as counts per million. TRAV1-2 paired with TRAJ12, TRAJ20 or TRAJ33 defined MAIT TCRs, while TRAV10 paired with TRAJ18 defined iNKT TCRs. A search of VDJdb, accessed on 1 November 2021, was run for TCRs annotated to CMV, EBV and SARS-CoV-2, with TCRs annotated for multiple antigens excluded. In-frame beta chains were kept once TCRdb had trimmed the public reads at Q25 with fastp and called clones with MiXCR. For every CDR3 protein sequence, its rows merge into one entry that carries the most common genes and DNA. Clone size and V and J calls follow TCRdb, not the original study. For this sample there are 85,000 to 100,000 distinct CDR3 sequences; approximately 11% appear just once. The ten largest clones add up to approximately 5.3% of the sample.

This clonotype was counted between two and nine times. No antigen is known for it. No qualities accompany the bases; no much larger clone lies one base away. The sample comprised whole blood. The receptor comes from an adult who was a healthcare worker with PCR-confirmed SARS-CoV-2 infection or an uninfected control (not recorded which). The rearrangement joined TRBV21-1 to TRBJ2-7. TRBV21-1 is labeled a pseudogene. CDR3 loop: CASSTRNEQYF. The DNA reads TGTGCCAGCAGCACAAGGAACGAGCAGTACTTC.